The clone carrying this T cell receptor beta chain was seen only a few times. The antigen is not known. The sample is drawn from a study of cytomegalovirus exposure and HLA in healthy donors. Turning to the study itself: In an earlier analysis, around 100 million unique TCR beta sequences were found from some 200 million T cells. Overall study findings and caveats: In a later analysis, several top co-occurrence clusters appeared linked to parvovirus B19, influenza, CMV and Epstein-Barr virus.

The PCR had 60 Vbeta and 13 Jbeta primers. Clones were sequenced by immunoSEQ multiplex PCR, and TCRdb holds only the in-frame ones, with some missing. The sample has about 120,000 clones, 8.5% to 10% seen once. Germline values: CDR1 SGHRS, CDR2 YFSETQ. V was pared by 2 bases and J by 5 bases, with 8 bases of the junction left unmatched. The CDR3 has 16 residues. The TCR comes from a man younger than 40 in good health and CMV-seronegative. The sample was PBMCs. This chain links TRBV5-1 with TRBJ2-2; 8 bases align to TRBD2. CDR3 residues: CASSFEAGVETGELFF. CDR3 DNA sequence: TGCGCCAGCAGCTTTGAAGCGGGAGTGGAAACCGGGGAGCTGTTTTTT.